These 30 T cell receptor beta chains came from one sample sequenced in a study of control samples from healthy donors and cancer patients. TCRdb keeps only in-frame clones here, not all; method: immunoSEQ multiplex PCR. The repertoire holds tens of thousands of clones, 75% to 85% seen once, with around 10% in the top ten. Sequenced sample: blood. The receptors stem from a man aged 70 or older in good health.

This chain links TRBV2 with TRBJ1-4, with TRBD1 matching 7 bases. Germline assignment: CDR1 SNHLY and CDR2 FYNNEI. This CDR3 is 14 amino acids long. With V trimmed by 10 bases and J by 10 bases, 15 bases remained unmatched. The CDR3 nucleotides are TGTGCCACCACAGAAACAGGGGTCGTAGGAAAACTGTTTTTT. Protein: CATTETGVVGKLFF. Drawing the rest from reference TRBV2 and TRBJ1-4, the complete variable domain is EPEVTQTPSHQVTQMGQEVILRCVPISNHLYFYWYRQILGQKVEFLVSFYNNEISEKSEIFDDQFSVERPDGSNFTLKIRSTKLEDSAMYFCATTETGVVGKLFFGSGTQLSVL.

The V and J genes are TRBV2 and TRBJ1-5; 8 bases are shared with TRBD1. V dropped 4 bases and J dropped 4; count of bases not matched to a gene: 0. The length of the CDR3 is 13 residues. The germline V gene encodes CDR1 SNHLY and CDR2 FYNNEI. CDR3 sequence reads: CASSGTGNQPQHF. The CDR3 DNA reads TGTGCCAGCAGTGGGACAGGGAATCAGCCCCAGCATTTT.

V usage is TRBV12-3 or TRBV12-4 and J usage is TRBJ1-4; D ambiguous. Deletions cut 2 bases from V and 8 bases from J, with 6 bases between. CDR3 length: 12 residues. For the CDR3, the DNA is TGTGCCAGCAGTTTATGGGGAGAAAAACTGTTTTTT. Translating it yields CASSLWGEKLFF.

This chain connects TRBV18 to TRBJ2-7, with 9 positions matching TRBD1. The CDR3 loop spans 13 amino acids. The germline gives CDR1 KGHSH, CDR2 LQKENI. J was trimmed by 3 bases and V by 7 bases; bases with no gene match: 4. CDR3 amino acids: CASYRDRDYEQYF. In DNA form, the CDR3 reads TGTGCCAGCTACCGGGACAGGGACTACGAGCAGTACTTC. The full variable domain, its missing parts supplied by reference TRBV18 and TRBJ2-7, is NAGVMQNPRHLVRRRGQEARLRCSPMKGHSHVYWYRQLPEEGLKFMVYLQKENIIDESGMPKERFSAEFPKEGPSILRIQQVVRGDSAAYFCASYRDRDYEQYFGPGTRLTVT.

The V and J genes are TRBV27 and TRBJ2-1, with 8 bases fitting TRBD2. The V gene's germline CDR1 is MNHEY and CDR2 SMNVEV (reference sequence). The CDR3 runs 14 residues. Germline trimming cut 8 bases from V and 4 bases from J; bases unmatched to any gene: 7. This chain's CDR3 is CASRLARGYNEQFF. The CDR3 region has the DNA TGTGCCAGCCGACTAGCGCGAGGATACAATGAGCAGTTCTTC.

This clone turned up a few times. DNA of the CDR3: TGCGCCAGCAGCTTGGATCTTTACGAGCAGTACTTC. As protein: CASSLDLYEQYF. This rearrangement joins TRBV5-1 to TRBJ2-7; D uncertain. The CDR3 totals 12 residues. Germline CDR1 and CDR2: SGHRS and YFSETQ. Trimming removed 0 bases from V and 4 bases from J, with 5 bases in between.

This clone was seen a handful of times. The gene calls are TRBV6-6 and TRBJ2-7; possible D gene TRBD1, 5 bases. Germline CDR1 reads MNHNY; CDR2 reads SVGAGI (reference sequence). V lost 4 bases and J lost 0, with 13 bases in between. This CDR3 contains 15 residues. CDR3 nucleotides: TGTGCCAGCAGTTTTCGACAGACGAGCTCCTACGAGCAGTACTTC. As protein: CASSFRQTSSYEQYF.

The genes are TRBV30 and TRBJ1-1; maybe TRBD1 (6 bases). The CDR3 loop spans 13 amino acids. Trimming stripped 3 bases from V and 10 bases from J, with 18 bases between. Germline CDR1 and CDR2: GTSNPN and SVGIG (reference sequence). CDR3 nucleotides: TGTGCCTGGAGCGCGACAGGCCCAAAGCGAGCTTTCTTT. It yields the protein CAWSATGPKRAFF. Combining the CDR3 with reference TRBV30 and TRBJ1-1 gives the whole variable domain SQTIHQWPATLVQPVGSPLSLECTVEGTSNPNLYWYRQAAGRGLQLLFYSVGIGQISSEVPQNLSASRPQDRQFILSSKKLLLSDSGFYLCAWSATGPKRAFFGQGTRLTVV.

The rearrangement joins TRBV6-1 to TRBJ2-7; D is unresolved. CDR1 and CDR2 from the germline V gene are MNHNS and SASEGT. CDR3 length equals 14 residues. Trimming took 3 bases from V and 2 from J, leaving 11 bases between them. The CDR3 nucleotides read TGTGCCAGCAGTGAGTCGAACAGTGCCTACGAGCAGTACTTC. It yields the protein CASSESNSAYEQYF.

V is TRBV28 and J is TRBJ1-5; no reliable D call. This CDR3 has 13 amino acids. V lost 5 bases, J lost 11 bases, and 16 bases lay in between. Germline loops: CDR1 MDHEN, CDR2 SYDVKM. Written as DNA, the CDR3 is TGTGCCAGCAGTCTACCGCCCGGGTGGGCCCAGCATTTT. Translating it yields CASSLPPGWAQHF.

The chain recombines TRBV28 with TRBJ2-7; D gene unclear. The V end was cut by 7 bases, the J end by 2 bases, with 15 bases between. The V gene's germline CDR1 is MDHEN and CDR2 SYDVKM. This CDR3 is built from 14 residues. This CDR3 is CASMGFGATYEQYF. CDR3 DNA sequence: TGTGCCAGCATGGGGTTTGGCGCCACCTACGAGCAGTACTTC.

V gene TRBV7-9 combines with J gene TRBJ2-1; 12 bases fit TRBD2. Trimming removed 5 bases from V and 1 base from J; junction bases left unmatched: 9. The CDR3 runs 18 residues. Germline V gene lookup returns CDR1 SEHNR and CDR2 FQNEAQ (reference sequence). The CDR3 bases are TGTGCCAGCAGCCCCAGCCTAGCGGGGGGGCCTTCCTACAATGAGCAGTTCTTC. This translates into CASSPSLAGGPSYNEQFF.

The V call is TRBV7-9, the J call TRBJ2-1; no clear D. The CDR3 runs to 12 residues. The V end lost 1 base, the J end lost 8 bases, and 6 bases lay between the germline ends. Per the germline V gene, CDR1 is SEHNR and CDR2 is FQNEAQ (reference sequence). This CDR3 reads CASSLGPYEQFF. The CDR3 DNA follows: TGTGCCAGCAGCTTAGGTCCGTATGAGCAGTTCTTC.

This clone was detected only once. The chain is built from TRBV5-1 and TRBJ2-1; 9 bases are shared with TRBD2. CDR3 length equals 16 residues. Germline-derived CDR1 and CDR2 are SGHRS and YFSETQ. Germline trimming cut 6 bases from V and 3 bases from J; bases unmatched to any gene: 10. CDR3 in DNA: TGCGCCAGCAACGAGTGGCGGGGGGGCCTCTACAATGAGCAGTTCTTC. This translates into CASNEWRGGLYNEQFF.

The V gene is TRBV3-1 (or the pseudogene TRBV3-2), the J gene TRBJ2-1, with D perhaps matching TRBD1 or TRBD2 (5 bases each). The germline CDR1 and CDR2 sequences are LGHDT and YNNKEL (reference sequence). CDR3 length: 13 amino acids. The V end lost 1 base, the J end lost 12 bases, and 13 bases lay between the germline ends. CDR3 amino acids: CASSQAQGVGQFF. For the CDR3, the DNA is TGTGCCAGCAGCCAAGCCCAGGGAGTAGGGCAGTTCTTC.

This rearrangement joins TRBV7-9 to TRBJ2-1; 9 bases are shared with TRBD1. V trimming: 0 bases; J trimming: 6 bases; junction bases outside the gene matches: 9. The CDR3 length is 17 residues. The germline V gene has CDR1 SEHNR and CDR2 FQNEAQ (reference sequence). CDR3 coding DNA: TGTGCCAGCAGCTTAGCGCCGGGACAGGGAAATTTCAATGAGCAGTTCTTC. Protein sequence: CASSLAPGQGNFNEQFF.

This chain uses TRBV30 with TRBJ2-1; 15 bases align to TRBD2. V trimming: 7 bases; J trimming: 5 bases; junction bases outside the gene matches: 6. The CDR3 extends over 15 amino acids. The germline gives CDR1 GTSNPN, CDR2 SVGIG (reference sequence). The chain's CDR3 is CASDGTSGGNNEQFF. The CDR3 region has the DNA TGTGCCTCTGACGGGACTAGCGGGGGGAACAATGAGCAGTTCTTC.

The CDR3 DNA follows: TGTGCCATCAGTAGGCGATCTTCTCTGGACGGTGAAAAACTGTTTTTT. Its translation is CAISRRSSLDGEKLFF. V and J are TRBV10-3 and TRBJ1-4; D is undetermined. Trimming removed 5 bases from V and 7 bases from J, with 20 bases in between. The CDR3 runs 16 residues. CDR1 and CDR2 (germline): ENHRY, SYGVKD.

Written as DNA, the CDR3 is TGTGCCAGCCATCCCTACGGGACAGGTGCGACTAATGAAAAACTGTTTTTT. Protein product: CASHPYGTGATNEKLFF. The V call is TRBV28, the J call TRBJ1-4, with 8 bases that match TRBD1. Germline-derived CDR1 and CDR2 are MDHEN and SYDVKM. With 8 bases clipped from V and 2 bases from J, the junction kept 13 bases outside the gene matches. The length of the CDR3 is 17 residues.

The gene calls are TRBV24-1 and TRBJ1-1; D remains ambiguous. This CDR3 comprises 13 residues. Germline lookup yields CDR1 KGHDR and CDR2 SFDVKD. Trimming removed 4 bases at V and 10 bases at J, with 15 bases between. Written as DNA, the CDR3 is TGTGCCACCAGTGAGAGAACCTCCGATCGAGCTTTCTTT. Its translation is CATSERTSDRAFF.

The chain links TRBV28 to TRBJ1-3, with D maybe TRBD1 (6 bases). Germline CDR1 reads MDHEN; CDR2 reads SYDVKM. Trimming pared 5 bases from V and 0 bases from J, leaving 11 bases between. The CDR3 covers 15 residues. Here the CDR3 DNA reads TGTGCCAGCAGTCCCGGGACACCCTCTGGAAACACCATATATTTT. This sequence encodes CASSPGTPSGNTIYF.

This chain links TRBV27 with TRBJ2-3, with TRBD2 matching over 10 bases. V trimming: 6 bases; J trimming: 3 bases; junction bases outside the gene matches: 12. The CDR3 totals 17 residues. Germline CDR1 reads MNHEY; CDR2 reads SMNVEV (reference sequence). The CDR3 DNA sequence: TGTGCCAGCAGCCGAGGGACTAGCGAGTCGAGTACAGATACGCAGTATTTT. This encodes CASSRGTSESSTDTQYF.

This rearrangement joins TRBV20-1 to TRBJ1-5, with no clear D. This CDR3 region has 13 residues. Trimming removed 5 bases at V and 3 bases at J, with 11 bases between. CDR1 DFQATT and CDR2 SNEGSKA come from the germline V gene (reference sequence). The CDR3 region is CSAGGRFNQPQHF. As DNA, the CDR3 is TGCAGTGCTGGTGGCAGATTCAATCAGCCCCAGCATTTT.

V usage is TRBV6-5 and J usage is TRBJ1-2, with 8 positions matching TRBD1. This CDR3 region has 13 residues. Looked up from germline, CDR1 is MNHEY and CDR2 is SVGAGI. The J segment lost 3 bases and the V segment lost 6 bases, leaving 3 bases of the junction unmatched. This chain's CDR3 is CASRTDRDYGYTF. The DNA of the CDR3 is TGTGCCAGCAGAACGGACAGGGACTATGGCTACACCTTC.

This chain uses TRBV19 with TRBJ1-5, with a weak D call TRBD1 (5 bases). The length of the CDR3 is 16 residues. Looked up from germline, CDR1 is LNHDA and CDR2 is SQIVND (reference sequence). The V end was cut by 4 bases, the J end by 6 bases, with 19 bases between. In DNA form, the CDR3 reads TGTGCCAGTAGTACCCAGGGACGGGATTTCGGTCAGCCCCAGCATTTT. Residues: CASSTQGRDFGQPQHF.

Only one count was recorded for this clone. Written as DNA, the CDR3 is TGTGCCAGCAGTCCAGGACTAGCGGGGGGGTTTGTCACCGGGGAGCTGTTTTTT. Residues: CASSPGLAGGFVTGELFF. The chain combines TRBV28 with TRBJ2-2; 15 bases are shared with TRBD2. The germline V gene has CDR1 MDHEN and CDR2 SYDVKM. This CDR3 has 18 residues. V lost 5 bases to trimming and J lost 4 bases; unmatched junction nucleotides: 8.

The rearrangement uses TRBV7-9 and TRBJ1-2; 7 bases are shared with TRBD1. This CDR3 is 17 amino acids long. CDR1 and CDR2 from the germline V gene are SEHNR and FQNEAQ (reference sequence). V was pared by 1 base and J by 2 bases, with 10 bases of the junction left unmatched. The DNA for the CDR3 is TGTGCCAGCAGCTTAGAAGGCGGCAGGGGGGGAAACTATGGCTACACCTTC. Translation: CASSLEGGRGGNYGYTF.

The V gene is TRBV5-6, the J gene TRBJ2-4; 8 bases align to TRBD1. The CDR3 has 19 residues. Germline CDR1 is SGHDT and CDR2 is YYEEEE. V trimming: 3 bases; J trimming: 1 base; junction bases outside the gene matches: 15. The CDR3 here is CASSYSQGARFRAKNIQYF. The CDR3 DNA reads TGTGCCAGCAGCTACTCTCAGGGGGCGCGCTTCAGGGCCAAAAACATTCAGTACTTC.

This sequence joins TRBV19 and TRBJ2-7; 11 nucleotides align to TRBD2. V was pared by 3 bases and J by 2 bases, with 6 bases of the junction left unmatched. CDR3 length: 16 amino acids. In germline, CDR1 is LNHDA, CDR2 SQIVND (reference sequence). CDR3 sequence: CASSITSGSGAYEQYF. CDR3 nucleotide sequence: TGTGCCAGTAGTATTACTAGCGGGAGCGGGGCCTACGAGCAGTACTTC. The full variable domain, with the rest looked up from reference TRBV19 and TRBJ2-7, is DGGITQSPKYLFRKEGQNVTLSCEQNLNHDAMYWYRQDPGQGLRLIYYSQIVNDFQKGDIAEGYSVSREKKESFPLTVTSAQKNPTAFYLCASSITSGSGAYEQYFGPGTRLTVT.

The genes are TRBV5-1 and TRBJ2-3; weak D call: TRBD1 (6 bases). This CDR3 comprises 14 residues. The germline V gene encodes CDR1 SGHRS and CDR2 YFSETQ. Between the trimmed V and J ends, which lost 7 bases and 1 base, there was a span of 13 bases. Here the CDR3 reads CASRQGGRTDTQYF. For the CDR3, the DNA is TGCGCCAGCCGCCAAGGGGGACGCACAGATACGCAGTATTTT.